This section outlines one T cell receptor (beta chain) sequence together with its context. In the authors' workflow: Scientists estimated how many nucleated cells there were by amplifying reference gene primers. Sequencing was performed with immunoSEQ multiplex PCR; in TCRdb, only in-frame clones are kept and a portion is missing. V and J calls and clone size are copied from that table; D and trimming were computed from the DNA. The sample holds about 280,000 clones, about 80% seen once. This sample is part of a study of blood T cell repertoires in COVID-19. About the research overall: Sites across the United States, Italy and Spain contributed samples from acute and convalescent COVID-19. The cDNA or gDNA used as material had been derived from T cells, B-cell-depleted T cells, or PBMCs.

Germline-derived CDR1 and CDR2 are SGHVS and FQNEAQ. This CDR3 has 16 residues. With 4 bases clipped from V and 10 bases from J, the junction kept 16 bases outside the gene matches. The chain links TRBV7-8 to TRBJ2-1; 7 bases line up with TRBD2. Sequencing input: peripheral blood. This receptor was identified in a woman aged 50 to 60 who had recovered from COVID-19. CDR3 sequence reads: CASSSPLAVGFNEQFF. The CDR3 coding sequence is TGTGCCAGCAGCTCCCCGCTAGCGGTTGGGTTTAACGAGCAGTTCTTC.